This TCR beta chain stems from a study of T-cell memory formation after mild COVID-19 (dated by TCRdb to 2020 to 2023). Notes on the research overall: TCR sequence clusters from the two donors were largely donor specific. T-cell clones expanding and contracting after mild COVID-19 in a couple of donors were tracked by longitudinal TCRalpha and TCRbeta repertoire sequencing. Two young, previously healthy adult volunteers made up the cohort, one male and one female.

PBMCs were isolated by Ficoll-Paque density gradient centrifugation. For CDR1 and CDR2, the germline V gene lists MNHEY and SVGAGI. The junction shows trimming of 2 bases on V and 2 bases on J, and the gene matches do not reach 0 bases of it. The CDR3 goes from the cysteine to the phenylalanine over 16 residues. Solely the CDR3 DNA is kept, with 48 bases framed from the first base. This clonotype was observed a few times. It lacks a known antigen. Nothing much larger sits one base from this clone, and base qualities are not available. Overall results and qualifications from the work: The study included only a couple of mild cases, and larger cohorts that include severe cases with pre-infection samples were judged to be necessary. Clones contracting from day 15 to 85 had balanced CD4/CD8 phenotypes, while a second wave expanding from day 15 to 37 was biased towards CD4+. The detection of some responding clones in pre-infection memory suggests that pre-existing cross-reactive memory T cells joined the SARS-CoV-2 response. SARS-CoV-2 specificity of the second-wave clones peaking on day 37 was not confirmed. Contracting CD4+ clones were found mainly in CM and EM memory subsets, while CD8+ clones were enriched in EMRA.

The instrument was an Illumina NovaSeq 6000. TCRalpha and TCRbeta cDNA libraries were built by 5'RACE with constant-segment primers, adding sample barcodes and unique molecular identifiers. RNA was extracted from every sample with Trizol reagent. Libraries were amplified in two PCR steps, with a second sample barcode and Illumina TruSeq adapters added in the second step. Sequencing of libraries was performed on an Illumina NovaSeq with 2 x 150 bp paired-end reads. The authors' pipeline ran thus. The reads were demultiplexed and collapsed into UMI-guided consensus sequences using migec v1.2.7. With mixcr v2.1.11, UMI consensuses were aligned to TRA and TRB V and J templates and assembled into clonotypes. A clonotype was counted as expanded or contracted only when both edgeR and NoisET called the clonotype significant, with the noise models trained on biological replicates. For edgeR calls, a false discovery rate-adjusted p below 0.01 and a log2 fold-change threshold of 1 were applied. As an exploratory analysis of dynamics, PCA with hierarchical clustering was applied to max-normalized trajectories of the 1000 most abundant clonotypes. Separately sequenced CD4+ and CD8+ repertoires were used to assign a CD4 or CD8 phenotype to each responding clone. The public reads were quality trimmed at Q25 with fastp and then assembled into clones with MiXCR by TCRdb, keeping productive beta chains. Every entry covers one CDR3 protein and lists the most common genes and DNA from its rows. These V and J calls derive from TCRdb rather than the authors' analysis. The table for this sample lists about 390,000 distinct CDR3 sequences; 15% to 20% of them were counted only once. The ten largest make up 20% to 25% of the sample.

The clonotype was recovered from a man younger than 35 who had mild COVID-19 (a few samples of this study predate the infection). The sample titles of this study are shuffled in the database, so cell type and time point are left out; the donor was told from shared clones. The chain uses TRBV6-5 and TRBJ2-7, and TRBD2 aligns with 16 junction nucleotides. Sequencing used PBMCs or a T cell subset sorted from them (not recorded which). This receptor carries the CDR3 CASSYGTSGGAYEQYF. The base sequence is TGTGCCAGCAGTTACGGGACTAGCGGGGGGGCCTACGAGCAGTACTTC.